The 32 T cell receptor beta chains reported below all come from one sample, sequenced in a study of blood T cell repertoires in COVID-19. Profiled with immunoSEQ multiplex PCR; TCRdb holds only in-frame clones, not every one. The sample has a few hundred thousand clones, about 88% seen once; the top ten hold 8% to 10%. Material for sequencing was PBMCs or T cells enriched from blood (not recorded which). These receptors were obtained from a woman between 35 and 50 years old who had recovered from COVID-19.

The rearrangement joins TRBV11-2 to TRBJ2-2; tentative D call: TRBD1 (5 bases). The germline V and J ends were trimmed by 4 bases and 2 bases, with 14 bases remaining between them. The germline V gene encodes CDR1 SGHAT and CDR2 FQNNGV. This CDR3 is 16 amino acids long. The CDR3 DNA sequence: TGTGCCAGCAGCTCAACAGGAAATCGCAACACCGGGGAGCTGTTTTTT. Protein: CASSSTGNRNTGELFF.

The chain employs TRBV10-2 and TRBJ1-2, with 9 bases fitting TRBD1. From germline, CDR1 is WSHSY and CDR2 SAAADI. With 4 bases clipped from V and 8 bases from J, the junction kept 5 bases outside the gene matches. This CDR3 region has 13 residues. The CDR3 loop reads CASSVGQGSGYTF. The CDR3 DNA follows: TGCGCCAGCAGTGTGGGACAGGGATCCGGCTACACCTTC.

This CDR3 is CATSRVGQAGYTF. As DNA, the CDR3 is TGTGCCACCAGCAGAGTGGGCCAGGCAGGCTACACCTTC. The chain links TRBV15 to TRBJ1-2; D unclear. The CDR3 spans 13 residues. Trimming took off 1 base at V and 8 bases at J, with 11 bases between the two ends. Germline loops: CDR1 LNHNV, CDR2 YYDKDF (reference sequence).

The genes are TRBV28 and TRBJ1-2, with TRBD1 matching 9 bases. The V segment lost 10 bases and the J segment 5 bases; nucleotides outside the gene matches: 5. CDR1 MDHEN and CDR2 SYDVKM come from the germline V gene. This CDR3 contains 12 residues. CDR3 sequence reads: CAIYRGLYGYTF. The CDR3 coding sequence is TGTGCCATCTACAGGGGGCTATATGGCTACACCTTC.

This chain connects TRBV7-2 to TRBJ2-5; tentatively, D is TRBD2 (6 bases). This CDR3 has 14 residues. Germline V lookup: CDR1 SGHTA, CDR2 FQGNSA. Trimming stripped 1 base from V and 5 bases from J, with 11 bases between. The CDR3 coding sequence is TGTGCCAGCAGCTTAGGAGGGACTTCGGAGACCCAGTACTTC. Translating it yields CASSLGGTSETQYF.

The chain joins TRBV2 to TRBJ1-1; 7 bases agree with TRBD1. V gave up 4 bases and J gave up 1 base; unmatched junction bases: 6. The CDR3 covers 15 residues. Germline V gives CDR1 SNHLY, CDR2 FYNNEI. The CDR3 here is CASSVGAGGNTEAFF. CDR3 DNA: TGTGCCAGCAGTGTGGGGGCAGGGGGGAACACTGAAGCTTTCTTT.

The chain links TRBV2 to TRBJ2-7, with TRBD1 identical over 9 bases. Germline V gene data show CDR1 as SNHLY and CDR2 as FYNNEI. This CDR3 spans 13 amino acids. Trimming at V came to 6 bases and at J to 10 bases, leaving 10 bases not matched to a gene. This CDR3 is CASRVQGALSQYF. DNA for the CDR3: TGTGCCAGCAGGGTACAGGGGGCGCTCAGTCAGTACTTC.

V gene TRBV29-1 combines with J gene TRBJ2-2; TRBD1 might be the D (5 bases). The V end was cut by 7 bases, the J end by 0 bases, with 9 bases between. This CDR3 comprises 13 residues. Germline CDR1 is SQVTM and CDR2 is ANQGSEA. CDR3 coding DNA: TGCAGCGGTGGACACCCGAACACCGGGGAGCTGTTTTTT. Its protein product is CSGGHPNTGELFF.

In regard to this clone: The identical CDR3 is also encoded by other nucleotide sequences in the sample. J is TRBJ2-5 and V is TRBV7-3, with 10 nucleotides matching TRBD2. CDR3 length: 17 amino acids. Germline V gives CDR1 SGHTA, CDR2 FQGTGA. Trimming at V came to 3 bases and at J to 1 base, leaving 8 bases not matched to a gene. The CDR3 protein is CASSLGPRTSGQETQYF. CDR3 nucleotide sequence: TGTGCCAGCAGCTTGGGGCCGCGGACTAGCGGCCAAGAGACCCAGTACTTC.

The J gene is TRBJ1-1, the V gene TRBV2, with D perhaps matching TRBD1 (6 bases). The germline V gene encodes CDR1 SNHLY and CDR2 FYNNEI. This CDR3 comprises 14 residues. Trimming removed 2 bases at V and 3 bases at J, with 10 bases between. CDR3: CASSEWGPDTEAFF. The CDR3, as DNA: TGTGCCAGCAGTGAATGGGGGCCGGACACTGAAGCTTTCTTT.

The CDR3, as DNA: TGTGCCAGCAGCTTAATCCCCAGCGGGGGGGCTCGAGATACGCAGTATTTT. Encoded protein: CASSLIPSGGARDTQYF. The genes are TRBV7-8 and TRBJ2-3; 10 bases match TRBD2. V gave up 2 bases and J gave up 5 bases; unmatched junction bases: 10. The CDR3 loop spans 17 amino acids. CDR1 and CDR2 from the germline V gene are SGHVS and FQNEAQ.

The gene calls are TRBV19 and TRBJ1-4, with 8 bases identical to TRBD1. V was pared by 7 bases and J by 13 bases, with 11 bases of the junction left unmatched. The CDR3 contains 13 residues. Germline CDR1 reads LNHDA; CDR2 reads SQIVND (reference sequence). CDR3 in DNA: TGTGCCAGTAACCCGGGACAGGTAGTCTTACTGTTTTTT. It specifies CASNPGQVVLLFF.

This chain links TRBV5-1 with TRBJ2-7; 10 bases align to TRBD2. Unmatched junction bases numbered 9, after V lost 3 bases and J lost 6 bases. The CDR3 has 15 residues. Germline V gives CDR1 SGHRS, CDR2 YFSETQ. The CDR3 bases are TGCGCCAGCAGCTCCGGACTAGCGGATGTCTTCGAGCAGTACTTC. It yields the protein CASSSGLADVFEQYF.

The rearrangement joins TRBV19 to TRBJ1-2, with 8 positions matching TRBD1. The CDR3 consists of 14 residues. V gave up 5 bases and J gave up 4 bases; unmatched junction bases: 6. In germline, CDR1 is LNHDA, CDR2 SQIVND (reference sequence). The CDR3 sequence: CASSYRGTFYGYTF. As DNA, the CDR3 is TGTGCCAGTAGTTACAGGGGGACCTTCTATGGCTACACCTTC.

The chain combines TRBV10-3 with TRBJ2-7; 7 nucleotides align to TRBD1. CDR1 is ENHRY and CDR2 is SYGVKD in the germline V gene. CDR3 size: 14 residues. The junction had 4 bases not matched to a gene; V was cut back by 5 bases and J by 0 bases. The CDR3 DNA reads as TGTGCCATCAGTCCGGGACAGAGCTCCTACGAGCAGTACTTC. Translating gives CAISPGQSSYEQYF.

The chain links TRBV2 to TRBJ2-1; tentative D call: TRBD2 (6 bases). The CDR3 spans 17 residues. Trimming took 2 bases from V and 4 from J, leaving 18 bases between them. The germline V gene has CDR1 SNHLY and CDR2 FYNNEI. The CDR3 spells CASSEFMGLATYNEQFF. The CDR3 DNA reads as TGTGCCAGCAGTGAATTTATGGGGCTAGCGACTTACAATGAGCAGTTCTTC.

V usage is TRBV5-1 and J usage is TRBJ2-7; 8 nucleotides line up with TRBD1. Germline CDR1 reads SGHRS; CDR2 reads YFSETQ. V dropped 0 bases and J dropped 0; count of bases not matched to a gene: 5. The CDR3 extends over 16 amino acids. DNA of the CDR3: TGCGCCAGCAGCTTGGTTTGGACAGGGCGCTCCTACGAGCAGTACTTC. It specifies CASSLVWTGRSYEQYF.

The CDR3 nucleotides are TGCAGCGTTGAAGAGTCAAGGACAGGGGATAGCAATCAGCCCCAGCATTTT. It codes for CSVEESRTGDSNQPQHF. The chain uses TRBV29-1 and TRBJ1-5; 9 positions match TRBD1. This CDR3 is built from 17 residues. Germline lookup yields CDR1 SQVTM and CDR2 ANQGSEA. The J segment lost 0 bases and the V segment lost 0 bases, leaving 6 bases of the junction unmatched.

The J gene is TRBJ2-5, the V gene TRBV7-3; 13 nucleotides agree with TRBD2. Losses at the gene ends were 2 bases for V and 3 bases for J; bases not matched to a gene: 3. Looked up from germline, CDR1 is SGHTA and CDR2 is FQGTGA. The CDR3 sequence is 16 residues long. In DNA, the CDR3 is TGTGCCAGCAGCTTAGCAGGACTAGCGGGAGAAGAGACCCAGTACTTC. This codes for CASSLAGLAGEETQYF.

This rearrangement joins TRBV5-1 to TRBJ1-1, with 9 bases that match TRBD1. The CDR3 extends over 13 amino acids. The V gene's germline CDR1 is SGHRS and CDR2 YFSETQ. V lost 3 bases, J lost 11 bases, and 8 bases stayed unmatched. The CDR3 loop reads CASSSGTGFFAFF. CDR3 bases: TGCGCCAGCAGCTCCGGGACAGGGTTTTTTGCTTTCTTT.

V is TRBV7-8 and J is TRBJ2-7; 7 bases align to TRBD2. V lost 2 bases, J lost 2 bases, and 6 bases stayed unmatched. In germline, CDR1 is SGHVS, CDR2 FQNEAQ. This CDR3 is built from 15 residues. CDR3 region: CASSLWAGDAYEQYF. CDR3 DNA sequence: TGTGCCAGCAGCTTATGGGCGGGGGATGCCTACGAGCAGTACTTC.

This chain links TRBV18 with TRBJ1-1; a possible D gene is TRBD1 (6 bases). V lost 6 bases and J lost 2, with 16 bases in between. This CDR3 is built from 15 residues. CDR1 and CDR2 (germline): KGHSH, LQKENI. CDR3 loop: CASSRGGPRNTEAFF. The CDR3 DNA is TGTGCCAGCTCCCGGGGGGGCCCTAGAAACACTGAAGCTTTCTTT.

The rearrangement uses TRBV28 and TRBJ2-1; tentative D call: TRBD1 (6 bases). Germline values: CDR1 MDHEN, CDR2 SYDVKM. The CDR3 spans 17 residues. Trimming took 5 bases from V and 9 from J, leaving 26 bases between them. The CDR3 nucleotides are TGTGCCAGCAGTCCCCAGCAGGGGCTCGCAGTTGTAGGTGAGCAGTTCTTC. Translation: CASSPQQGLAVVGEQFF.

The J gene is TRBJ1-1, the V gene TRBV7-3; a weak D match, TRBD1 (6 bases). Germline loops: CDR1 SGHTA, CDR2 FQGTGA. This CDR3 has 15 amino acids. V was clipped by 2 bases and J by 6 bases, with 16 bases between them. The CDR3: CASSLSGQGSAEAFF. The DNA of the CDR3 is TGTGCCAGCAGCTTATCGGGTCAGGGGAGTGCTGAAGCTTTCTTT.

This chain joins TRBV6-9 and TRBJ2-1; the D gene is possibly TRBD2 (6 bases). This CDR3 comprises 14 residues. Germline loops: CDR1 MNHGY, CDR2 SVAAGI. V lost 6 bases and J lost 4, with 13 bases in between. CDR3: CASRGETSYNEQFF. CDR3 nucleotide sequence: TGTGCCAGCAGAGGGGAGACTAGTTACAATGAGCAGTTCTTC.

V gene TRBV12-3 or TRBV12-4 combines with J gene TRBJ2-1; 7 bases align to TRBD1. With V trimmed by 6 bases and J by 13 bases, 6 bases remained unmatched. This CDR3 contains 11 residues. CDR3 bases: TGTGCCAGCAGGATGACAGGGAGACAGTTCTTC. Its protein product is CASRMTGRQFF.

This chain connects TRBV19 to TRBJ2-1; 8 positions agree with TRBD1. Per germline, CDR1 LNHDA and CDR2 SQIVND (reference sequence). The CDR3 sequence is 19 residues long. Trimming at V came to 6 bases and at J to 4 bases, leaving 20 bases not matched to a gene. The CDR3 here is CASSTGTGRRGYSYNEQFF. CDR3 bases: TGTGCCAGTAGCACCGGGACAGGCCGCCGAGGCTACTCTTACAATGAGCAGTTCTTC. The full variable domain, in which reference TRBV19 and TRBJ2-1 provide the parts outside the CDR3, is DGGITQSPKYLFRKEGQNVTLSCEQNLNHDAMYWYRQDPGQGLRLIYYSQIVNDFQKGDIAEGYSVSREKKESFPLTVTSAQKNPTAFYLCASSTGTGRRGYSYNEQFFGPGTRLTVL.

The V and J genes are TRBV5-1 and TRBJ1-4; a weak D match, TRBD1 (6 bases). Germline values: CDR1 SGHRS, CDR2 YFSETQ. The CDR3 is 15 residues long. V was clipped by 4 bases and J by 0 bases, with 10 bases between them. The CDR3 nucleotides read TGCGCCAGCAGCGTTGAGGGGGCAACTAATGAAAAACTGTTTTTT. Protein product: CASSVEGATNEKLFF.

As concerns this clone: The same CDR3 arises from other DNA sequences in this sample as well. The chain is built from TRBV30 and TRBJ1-2; D possibly corresponds to TRBD1 (5 bases). V was cut by 2 bases and J by 3 bases, with 10 bases left in between. This CDR3 is built from 13 residues. The V gene's germline CDR1 is GTSNPN and CDR2 SVGIG (reference sequence). The CDR3, as DNA: TGTGCCTGGAGTTCTGGGGGGGACTATGGCTACACCTTC. It codes for CAWSSGGDYGYTF. The variable domain in full, with the rest retrieved from reference TRBV30 and TRBJ1-2, is SQTIHQWPATLVQPVGSPLSLECTVEGTSNPNLYWYRQAAGRGLQLLFYSVGIGQISSEVPQNLSASRPQDRQFILSSKKLLLSDSGFYLCAWSSGGDYGYTFGSGTRLTVV.

The chain couples TRBV3-1 (or the pseudogene TRBV3-2) to TRBJ2-3, with D uncertain. Germline CDR1 is LGHDT and CDR2 is YNNKEL (reference sequence). Trimming left V 4 bases short and J 0 bases short, with 17 bases between. This CDR3 region has 17 residues. The CDR3 spells CASSPRFMAVSTDTQYF. DNA for the CDR3: TGTGCCAGCAGCCCAAGGTTTATGGCGGTTAGCACAGATACGCAGTATTTT.

The chain links TRBV19 to TRBJ1-6; 9 nucleotides align to TRBD1. Germline CDR1 LNHDA, CDR2 SQIVND (reference sequence). The CDR3 contains 15 residues. Trimming removed 4 bases from V and 7 bases from J; junction bases left unmatched: 5. As DNA, the CDR3 is TGTGCCAGTAGTACTCGGACAGGGGAGAATTCACCCCTCCACTTT. This encodes CASSTRTGENSPLHF. Using reference TRBV19 and TRBJ1-6 for the parts outside the CDR3, the full variable domain is DGGITQSPKYLFRKEGQNVTLSCEQNLNHDAMYWYRQDPGQGLRLIYYSQIVNDFQKGDIAEGYSVSREKKESFPLTVTSAQKNPTAFYLCASSTRTGENSPLHFGNGTRLTVT.

This chain connects TRBV2 to TRBJ1-5, with TRBD1 as a possible D gene (5 bases). CDR1 and CDR2 from the germline V gene are SNHLY and FYNNEI. The V end was cut by 6 bases, the J end by 0 bases, with 6 bases between. This CDR3 has 13 amino acids. As DNA, the CDR3 is TGTGCCAGCAGGGACAATAGCAATCAGCCCCAGCATTTT. Translating gives CASRDNSNQPQHF.